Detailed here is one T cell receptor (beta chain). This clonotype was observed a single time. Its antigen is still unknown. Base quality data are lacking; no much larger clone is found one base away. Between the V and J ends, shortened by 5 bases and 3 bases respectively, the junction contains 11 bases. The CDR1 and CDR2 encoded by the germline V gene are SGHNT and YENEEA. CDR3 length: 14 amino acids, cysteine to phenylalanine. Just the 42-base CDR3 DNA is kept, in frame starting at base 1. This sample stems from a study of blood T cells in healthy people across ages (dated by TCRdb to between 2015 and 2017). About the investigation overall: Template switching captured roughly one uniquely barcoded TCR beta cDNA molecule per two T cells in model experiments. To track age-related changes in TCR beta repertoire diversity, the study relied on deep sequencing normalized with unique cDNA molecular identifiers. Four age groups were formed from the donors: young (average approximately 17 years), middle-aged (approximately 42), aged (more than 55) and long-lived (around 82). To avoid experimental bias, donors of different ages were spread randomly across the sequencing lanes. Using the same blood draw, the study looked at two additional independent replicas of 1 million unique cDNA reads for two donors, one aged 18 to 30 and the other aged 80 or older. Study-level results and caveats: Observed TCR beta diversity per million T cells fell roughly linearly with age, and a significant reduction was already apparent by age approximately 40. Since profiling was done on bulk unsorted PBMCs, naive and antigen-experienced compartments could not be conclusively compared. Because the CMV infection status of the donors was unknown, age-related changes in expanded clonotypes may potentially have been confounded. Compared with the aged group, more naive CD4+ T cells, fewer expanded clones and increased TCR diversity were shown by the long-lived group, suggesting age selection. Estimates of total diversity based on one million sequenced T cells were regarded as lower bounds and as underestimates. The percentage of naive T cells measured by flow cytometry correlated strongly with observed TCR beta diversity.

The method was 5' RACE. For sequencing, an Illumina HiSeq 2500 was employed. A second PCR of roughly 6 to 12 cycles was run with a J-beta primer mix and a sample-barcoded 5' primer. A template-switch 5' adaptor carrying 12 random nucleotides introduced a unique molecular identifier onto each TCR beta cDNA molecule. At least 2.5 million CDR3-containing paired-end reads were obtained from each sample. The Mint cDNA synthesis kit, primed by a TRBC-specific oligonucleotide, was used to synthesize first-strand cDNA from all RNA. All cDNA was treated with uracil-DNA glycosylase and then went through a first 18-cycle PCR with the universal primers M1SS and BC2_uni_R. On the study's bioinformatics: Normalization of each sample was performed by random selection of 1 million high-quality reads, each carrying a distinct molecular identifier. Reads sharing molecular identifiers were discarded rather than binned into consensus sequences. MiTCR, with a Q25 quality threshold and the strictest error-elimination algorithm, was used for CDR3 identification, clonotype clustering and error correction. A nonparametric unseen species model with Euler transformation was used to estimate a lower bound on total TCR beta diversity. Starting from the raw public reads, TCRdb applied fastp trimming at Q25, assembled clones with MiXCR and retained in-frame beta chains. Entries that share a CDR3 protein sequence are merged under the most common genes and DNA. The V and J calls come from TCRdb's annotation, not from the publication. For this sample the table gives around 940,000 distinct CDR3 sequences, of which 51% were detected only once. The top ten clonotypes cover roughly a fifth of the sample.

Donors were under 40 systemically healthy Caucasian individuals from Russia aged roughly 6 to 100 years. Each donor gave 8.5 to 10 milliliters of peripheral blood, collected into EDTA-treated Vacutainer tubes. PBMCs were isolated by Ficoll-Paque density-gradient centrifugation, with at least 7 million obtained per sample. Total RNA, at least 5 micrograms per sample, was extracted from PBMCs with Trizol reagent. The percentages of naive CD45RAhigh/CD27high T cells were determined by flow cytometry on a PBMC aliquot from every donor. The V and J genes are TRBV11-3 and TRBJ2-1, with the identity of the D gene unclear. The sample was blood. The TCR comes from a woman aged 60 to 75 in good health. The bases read TGTGCCAGCAGCCCCGATCTGGGCTACAATGAGCAGTTCTTC. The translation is CASSPDLGYNEQFF.